A single sample is the source of the 2 T cell receptor beta chains below, sequenced in a study of cytomegalovirus exposure and HLA in healthy donors. PCR employed 60 Vbeta and 13 Jbeta primers. Measured with immunoSEQ multiplex PCR; TCRdb has only the in-frame clones, and not every one. Of under 200,000 clones in the sample, about 65% were seen once. Sequencing used PBMCs. The receptors derive from a woman between 18 and 29 years old in good health and CMV-seropositive.

The chain uses TRBV18 and TRBJ1-2; D remains unclear. CDR3 size: 12 residues. CDR1 is KGHSH, CDR2 LQKENI, per germline. Deletions cut 3 bases from V and 2 bases from J, with 4 bases between. CDR3 region: CASSPENYGYTF. CDR3 nucleotides: TGTGCCAGCTCACCGGAGAACTATGGCTACACCTTC.

This sequence joins TRBV9 and TRBJ2-7; 10 nucleotides line up with TRBD2. The length of the CDR3 is 15 residues. With 3 bases clipped from V and 3 bases from J, the junction kept 6 bases outside the gene matches. Germline V gene sequence: CDR1 SGDLS, CDR2 YYNGEE. The CDR3 bases are TGTGCCAGCAGCGCGGGGAAGCGGGGGGGCTACGAGCAGTACTTC. This gives the protein CASSAGKRGGYEQYF.